This T cell receptor beta chain is from a study of shared clonotypes between healthy human individuals. Background on the study: The donors, a couple of women and a few men, were aged 18 to 49.

Naive CD8 cells, CD45RO-negative and positively selected for CCR7, excluded terminally differentiated effector memory CD45RA+ cells. The CDR3 is 18 residues long. CDR1 is MDHEN, CDR2 SYDVKM, per germline. The ends lost 3 bases at V and 1 base at J; junction bases unmatched: 11. The authors loaded 150 to 250 ng DNA, roughly 27,000 T cell genomes, into sorted-subset replicate PCRs. The table came from immunoSEQ multiplex PCR; TCRdb's copy has only in-frame clones and leaves some out. Altogether about 800,000 clones are present, around 96% being singletons, with the ten largest covering approximately 0.2%.

The chain employs TRBV28 and TRBJ2-2, with TRBD2 identical over 7 bases. Specimen: naive CD8+ T cells sorted from blood. The sequence was collected from a man aged 25-45 years in good health. CDR3 bases: TGTGCCAGCAGTTTGGCGGGAGTGGGGCAGCGGAACACCGGGGAGCTGTTTTTT. Protein product: CASSLAGVGQRNTGELFF. Full variable domain (remainder filled in from reference TRBV28 and TRBJ2-2): DVKVTQSSRYLVKRTGEKVFLECVQDMDHENMFWYRQDPGLGLRLIYFSYDVKMKEKGDIPEGYSVSREKKERFSLILESASTNQTSMYLCASSLAGVGQRNTGELFFGEGSRLTVL.